The 5 T cell receptor beta chains below all came from one sample that was sequenced in a study of cytomegalovirus exposure and HLA in healthy donors. The PCR ran on 60 Vbeta and 13 Jbeta primers. Sequenced by immunoSEQ multiplex PCR; TCRdb stores in-frame clones only, minus some. The repertoire consists of roughly 150,000 clones, with approximately 80% occurring once and the leading ten covering around 15%. Sequencing was carried out using PBMCs. The receptors originated from a middle-aged woman in good health and CMV-seronegative.

This chain uses TRBV7-6 with TRBJ2-5; no definite D call. V dropped 5 bases and J dropped 5 bases, with 15 bases sitting between them. Germline CDR1 and CDR2: SGHVS and FNYEAQ. This CDR3 contains 14 residues. CDR3 coding DNA: TGTGCCAGCAGCCTTGGCGACTGGTGGGAGACCCAGTACTTC. It translates to CASSLGDWWETQYF.

This clone appeared a single time. Written as DNA, the CDR3 is TGTGCCAGCAGCTTACAGGGGAACAATCAGCCCCAGCATTTT. This encodes CASSLQGNNQPQHF. This chain links TRBV2 with TRBJ1-5, with 7 positions matching TRBD1. Germline V CDR1 and CDR2: SNHLY, FYNNEI. The CDR3 is 14 amino acids. Trimming removed 6 bases from V and 3 bases from J; junction bases left unmatched: 5.

The chain couples TRBV6-5 to TRBJ2-1, with 9 positions matching TRBD1. The ends lost 6 bases at V and 8 bases at J; junction bases unmatched: 11. The germline V gene encodes CDR1 MNHEY and CDR2 SVGAGI. The CDR3 runs 15 residues. CDR3 in amino acids: CASSSPGQGADEQFF. The CDR3 DNA follows: TGTGCCAGCAGCTCCCCGGGACAGGGTGCCGATGAGCAGTTCTTC.

The chain combines TRBV6-5 with TRBJ2-7, with D tentatively TRBD2 (6 bases). The CDR3 runs to 15 residues. V dropped 2 bases and J dropped 1 base, with 12 bases sitting between them. CDR1 and CDR2 (germline): MNHEY, SVGAGI. CDR3 DNA: TGTGCCAGCAGTTACCACGGGGGAGGTTCCTACGAGCAGTACTTC. Translation gives CASSYHGGGSYEQYF.

The gene calls are TRBV29-1 and TRBJ2-5; D gene ambiguous. V lost 4 bases to trimming and J lost 2 bases, with 8 bases between them. Germline lookup yields CDR1 SQVTM and CDR2 ANQGSEA. This CDR3 has 12 amino acids. This CDR3 is CSVARQQETQYF. The DNA for the CDR3 is TGCAGCGTTGCCAGGCAGCAAGAGACCCAGTACTTC. Full variable domain (outside the CDR3, taken from reference TRBV29-1 and TRBJ2-5): SAVISQKPSRDICQRGTSLTIQCQVDSQVTMMFWYRQQPGQSLTLIATANQGSEATYESGFVIDKFPISRPNLTFSTLTVSNMSPEDSSIYLCSVARQQETQYFGPGTRLLVL.